This T cell receptor (beta chain) stems from a study of cytomegalovirus exposure and HLA in healthy donors. Whole-study findings and limits: In a later analysis, TCR beta V- and J-gene trimming showed a link to a missense DCLRE1C variant. Reportedly, diagnosis of cytomegalovirus status by the classifier showed high specificity and sensitivity. Roughly uniform depth of sequencing across donors was assumed in presence/absence analyses.

About this clone itself: What it binds is not known.

The J segment lost 2 bases and the V segment lost 1 base, leaving 6 bases of the junction unmatched. The germline V gene encodes CDR1 SGDLS and CDR2 YYNGEE. The CDR3 sequence is 15 residues long. The PCR contained 60 Vbeta and 13 Jbeta primers. Only in-frame clones appear in the TCRdb table, and some are missing; sequencing was by immunoSEQ multiplex PCR. Among approximately 140,000 clones listed, about four fifths were seen once. All the people who gave samples were healthy bone marrow donors. The V call is TRBV9, the J call TRBJ2-7, with 7 bases lining up with TRBD2. The TCR comes from a man aged 45-60 years in good health and CMV-seropositive. Sequencing was done on a sample of PBMCs. The CDR3: CASSVFAGETYEQYF. CDR3 DNA sequence: TGTGCCAGCAGCGTATTCGCGGGAGAGACCTACGAGCAGTACTTC.